The 14 T cell receptor beta chains below come from one sample, sequenced in a study of CD8 T cells in ankylosing spondylitis. Study outcomes and limitations: It appeared that ankylosing spondylitis blood was characterized by a TCR beta motif of several highly homologous variants.

TCRdb re-derived calls from the 5' RACE reads in MiXCR, one entry per CDR3 protein. The table records about 460,000 distinct CDR3 sequences, about 5.2% of them present only once. These receptors' antigens are unknown. Sequencing was done on a sample of blood, either unsorted or a sorted T cell fraction (not recorded which). Receptor source: a male donor with ankylosing spondylitis.

This clonotype was recorded many times. V and J are TRBV14 and TRBJ1-2, with 8 bases lining up with TRBD1. Germline lookup yields CDR1 SGHDN and CDR2 FVKESK. V shed 0 bases, J shed 4 bases, and the junction held 10 bases outside the gene matches. The CDR3 runs to 17 residues. CDR3 amino acids: CASSQDFLWDRPYGYTF. CDR3 bases: TGTGCCAGCAGCCAAGATTTTCTCTGGGACAGGCCCTATGGCTACACCTTC.

Ten or more counts support this clonotype. The chain combines TRBV20-1 with TRBJ2-5; D remains unclear. Trimming cost V 0 bases and J 5 bases, with 16 bases left between them. The CDR3 sequence is 15 residues long. CDR1 DFQATT and CDR2 SNEGSKA come from the germline V gene (reference sequence). DNA of the CDR3: TGCAGTGCTAGAGATCGCGCCCTTGGGCTGGAGACCCAGTACTTC. This codes for CSARDRALGLETQYF.

This clonotype was counted ten times or more. The rearrangement links TRBV18 to TRBJ2-3; D is uncertain. Germline assignment: CDR1 KGHSH and CDR2 LQKENI. The CDR3 covers 12 residues. Trimming took off 5 bases at V and 4 bases at J, with 7 bases between the two ends. CDR3 residues: CASSFDPDTQYF. The CDR3 DNA reads as TGTGCCAGCTCATTTGACCCAGATACGCAGTATTTT.

At least ten counts were recorded for this clonotype. The chain links TRBV11-2 to TRBJ1-1; tentatively, D is TRBD1 (6 bases). Trimming shortened V by 3 bases and J by 1 base, and 12 bases separated the two germline ends. The CDR3 is made up of 15 amino acids. The germline V gene has CDR1 SGHAT and CDR2 FQNNGV. The CDR3 protein is CASSFRGFANTEAFF. DNA for the CDR3: TGTGCCAGCAGCTTCAGGGGTTTCGCGAACACTGAAGCTTTCTTT.

This clonotype was seen at least ten times. The chain couples TRBV20-1 to TRBJ2-3; unclear D gene. There are 13 residues in the CDR3. Germline loops: CDR1 DFQATT, CDR2 SNEGSKA (reference sequence). V was shortened by 2 bases and J by 0 bases, with 6 bases between the two germline ends. The CDR3 coding sequence is TGCAGTGCTAGACAGCTGAGCACAGATACGCAGTATTTT. Its translation is CSARQLSTDTQYF.

In its sample, this clonotype was seen many times. The V call is TRBV12-3 or TRBV12-4, the J call TRBJ2-5, with D uncertain. This CDR3 spans 13 amino acids. V was pared by 4 bases and J by 0 bases, with 6 bases between. The CDR3 protein is CASSSDNQETQYF. The CDR3, as DNA: TGTGCCAGCAGTTCGGATAACCAAGAGACCCAGTACTTC.

This clonotype was recorded many times. The chain recombines TRBV5-1 with TRBJ2-7, with D perhaps TRBD1 or TRBD2 (5 bases each). The V end lost 0 bases, the J end lost 3 bases, and 10 bases lay between the germline ends. Per the germline V gene, CDR1 is SGHRS and CDR2 is YFSETQ. The CDR3 length is 14 residues. In DNA form, the CDR3 reads TGCGCCAGCAGCTTGGGGGGGTCCGACTACGAGCAGTACTTC. It specifies CASSLGGSDYEQYF.

This clonotype was found many times. This rearrangement joins TRBV5-1 to TRBJ1-4; 9 nucleotides line up with TRBD1. The CDR3 covers 15 residues. Germline CDR1 is SGHRS and CDR2 is YFSETQ. The trim removed 3 bases at V and 7 bases at J, leaving 7 bases unmatched. Written as DNA, the CDR3 is TGCGCCAGCAGCTCCGAGGGACAGGGAGGTGAAAAACTGTTTTTT. This sequence encodes CASSSEGQGGEKLFF.

A few counts support this clonotype. The rearrangement links TRBV10-3 to TRBJ1-5; a possible D gene is TRBD1 (5 bases). V dropped 8 bases and J dropped 6 bases, with 14 bases sitting between them. This CDR3 has 13 amino acids. Germline CDR1 and CDR2: ENHRY and SYGVKD. CDR3 DNA: TGTGCCATCGGACGATCCGGGGGTCAGCCCCAGCATTTT. The encoded protein is CAIGRSGGQPQHF.

The V and J genes are TRBV5-1 and TRBJ1-1; D is uncertain. The CDR3 is 15 amino acids. The germline V and J ends were trimmed by 2 bases and 2 bases, with 13 bases remaining between them. Germline-derived CDR1 and CDR2 are SGHRS and YFSETQ. The CDR3 sequence is CASSFLPYGNTEAFF. The CDR3 nucleotides are TGCGCCAGCAGCTTCCTCCCGTATGGTAACACTGAAGCTTTCTTT.

This clonotype appeared many times. The chain has TRBV18 and TRBJ2-7; possible D gene TRBD1, 5 bases. V was trimmed by 3 bases and J by 1 base, leaving 10 bases between them. The CDR3 contains 14 residues. Germline lookup yields CDR1 KGHSH and CDR2 LQKENI. CDR3 residues: CASSPQSGSYEQYF. The CDR3 bases are TGTGCCAGCTCACCTCAGTCAGGGTCCTACGAGCAGTACTTC.

The J gene is TRBJ2-5, the V gene TRBV24-1; the D gene is possibly TRBD1 (6 bases). Between the trimmed V and J ends, which lost 9 bases and 5 bases, there was a span of 18 bases. Looked up from germline, CDR1 is KGHDR and CDR2 is SFDVKD. The CDR3 covers 14 residues. The CDR3 loop reads CATARPGEWETQYF. DNA for the CDR3: TGTGCCACCGCACGGCCAGGGGAATGGGAGACCCAGTACTTC.

This clonotype was seen ten or more times. This chain links TRBV4-2 with TRBJ2-7, with 10 bases matching TRBD1. The CDR3 is 15 residues long. The V gene's germline CDR1 is LGHNA and CDR2 YNFKEQ. J was trimmed by 3 bases and V by 1 base; bases with no gene match: 3. The CDR3 bases are TGTGCCAGCAGCCAAGGGACAGGGGGGCACTACGAGCAGTACTTC. Translated, it gives CASSQGTGGHYEQYF.

The sample holds many counts of this clonotype. The chain links TRBV20-1 to TRBJ2-4, with 7 bases lining up with TRBD2. Germline V gene lookup returns CDR1 DFQATT and CDR2 SNEGSKA (reference sequence). V shed 6 bases and J 3 bases; nucleotides not matched to a gene: 5. The CDR3 has 13 residues. The CDR3 protein is CSATGGYKNIQYF. In DNA form, the CDR3 reads TGCAGTGCCACGGGGGGTTACAAAAACATTCAGTACTTC.